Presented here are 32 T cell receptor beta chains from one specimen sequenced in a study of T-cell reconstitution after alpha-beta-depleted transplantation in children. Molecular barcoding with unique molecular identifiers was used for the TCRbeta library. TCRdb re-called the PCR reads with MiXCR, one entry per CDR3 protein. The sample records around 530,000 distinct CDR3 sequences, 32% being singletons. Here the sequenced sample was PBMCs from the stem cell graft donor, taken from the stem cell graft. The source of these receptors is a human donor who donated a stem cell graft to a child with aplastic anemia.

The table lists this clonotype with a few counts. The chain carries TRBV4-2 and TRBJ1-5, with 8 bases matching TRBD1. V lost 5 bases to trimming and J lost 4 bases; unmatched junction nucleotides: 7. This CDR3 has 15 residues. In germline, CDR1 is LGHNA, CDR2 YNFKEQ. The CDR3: CASSSDRGKNQPQHF. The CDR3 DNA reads TGTGCCAGCAGCAGTGACAGGGGAAAGAATCAGCCCCAGCATTTT.

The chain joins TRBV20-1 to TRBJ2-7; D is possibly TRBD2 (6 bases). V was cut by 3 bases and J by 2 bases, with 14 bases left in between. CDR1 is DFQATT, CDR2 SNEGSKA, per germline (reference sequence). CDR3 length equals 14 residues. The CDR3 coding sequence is TGCAGTGCTAGTCGGACGGGAGACGCCTACGAGCAGTACTTC. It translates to CSASRTGDAYEQYF.

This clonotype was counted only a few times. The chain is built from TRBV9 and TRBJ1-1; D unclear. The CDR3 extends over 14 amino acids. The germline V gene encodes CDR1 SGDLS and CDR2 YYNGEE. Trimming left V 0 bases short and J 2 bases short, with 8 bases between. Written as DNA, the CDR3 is TGTGCCAGCAGCGTAGTTGGCAGTAACACTGAAGCTTTCTTT. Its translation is CASSVVGSNTEAFF.

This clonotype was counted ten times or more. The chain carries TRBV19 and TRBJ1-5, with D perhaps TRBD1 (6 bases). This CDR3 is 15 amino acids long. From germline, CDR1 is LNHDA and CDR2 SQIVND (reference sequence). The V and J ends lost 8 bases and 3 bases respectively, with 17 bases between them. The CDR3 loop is CASVGDTRANQPQHF. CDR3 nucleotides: TGTGCCAGTGTGGGGGACACCCGGGCCAATCAGCCCCAGCATTTT.

The CDR3 DNA is TGTGCCAGCAGTTACGTCGTGGGGGATTTCATTTACGAGCAGTACTTC. Translating gives CASSYVVGDFIYEQYF. V is TRBV6-2 or TRBV6-3 and J is TRBJ2-7, with D perhaps TRBD1 or TRBD2 (5 bases each). Deletions cut 2 bases from V and 4 bases from J, with 18 bases between. The CDR3 has 16 amino acids. CDR1 and CDR2 from the germline V gene are MNHEY and SVGEGT.

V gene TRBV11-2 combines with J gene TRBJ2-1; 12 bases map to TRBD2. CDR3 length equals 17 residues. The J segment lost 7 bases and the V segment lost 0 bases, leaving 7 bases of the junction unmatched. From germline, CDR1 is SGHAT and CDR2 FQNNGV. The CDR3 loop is CASSLEVRGLAGNEQFF. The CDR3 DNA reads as TGTGCCAGCAGCTTAGAAGTCCGGGGACTAGCGGGTAATGAGCAGTTCTTC.

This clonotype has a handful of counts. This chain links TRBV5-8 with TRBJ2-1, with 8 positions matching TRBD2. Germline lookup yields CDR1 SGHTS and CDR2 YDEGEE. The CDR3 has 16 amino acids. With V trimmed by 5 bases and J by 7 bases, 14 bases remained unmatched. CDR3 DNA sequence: TGTGCCAGCAGGTCAGCGGGAGCCACCTTCGGTAATGAGCAGTTCTTC. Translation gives CASRSAGATFGNEQFF. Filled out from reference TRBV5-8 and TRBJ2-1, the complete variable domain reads EAGVTQSPTHLIKTRGQQATLRCSPISGHTSVYWYQQALGLGLQFLLWYDEGEERNRGNFPPRFSGRQFPNYSSELNVNALELEDSALYLCASRSAGATFGNEQFFGPGTRLTVL.

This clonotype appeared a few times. Written as DNA, the CDR3 is TGTGCCTGGAGTGCCTACAATGAGCAGTTCTTC. Translation gives CAWSAYNEQFF. The gene calls are TRBV30 and TRBJ2-1; no clear D. V was shortened by 1 base and J by 2 bases, with 0 bases between the two germline ends. The CDR3 runs 11 residues. Germline CDR1 reads GTSNPN; CDR2 reads SVGIG (reference sequence). Combining the CDR3 with reference TRBV30 and TRBJ2-1 gives the whole variable domain SQTIHQWPATLVQPVGSPLSLECTVEGTSNPNLYWYRQAAGRGLQLLFYSVGIGQISSEVPQNLSASRPQDRQFILSSKKLLLSDSGFYLCAWSAYNEQFFGPGTRLTVL.

CDR3 loop: CSVVPVSSVETQYF. The DNA of the CDR3 is TGCAGCGTTGTCCCTGTGAGTTCCGTCGAGACCCAGTACTTC. This sequence joins TRBV29-1 and TRBJ2-5; D gene ambiguous. CDR1 and CDR2 from the germline V gene are SQVTM and ANQGSEA. The V end was cut by 4 bases, the J end by 5 bases, with 17 bases between. The CDR3 totals 14 residues. Full variable domain (missing parts from reference TRBV29-1 and TRBJ2-5): SAVISQKPSRDICQRGTSLTIQCQVDSQVTMMFWYRQQPGQSLTLIATANQGSEATYESGFVIDKFPISRPNLTFSTLTVSNMSPEDSSIYLCSVVPVSSVETQYFGPGTRLLVL.

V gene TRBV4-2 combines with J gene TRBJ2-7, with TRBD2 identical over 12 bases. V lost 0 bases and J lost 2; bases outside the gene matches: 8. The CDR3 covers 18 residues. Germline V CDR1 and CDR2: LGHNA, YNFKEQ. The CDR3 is CASSQEELGLAGPYEQYF. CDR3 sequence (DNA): TGTGCCAGCAGCCAAGAGGAACTCGGACTAGCGGGACCCTACGAGCAGTACTTC.

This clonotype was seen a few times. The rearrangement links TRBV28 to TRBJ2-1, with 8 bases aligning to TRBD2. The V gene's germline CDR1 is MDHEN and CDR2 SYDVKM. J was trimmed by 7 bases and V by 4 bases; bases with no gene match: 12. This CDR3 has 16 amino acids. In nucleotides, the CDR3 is TGTGCCAGCAGTTCCCGGACTAGCAGACGCAAGAATGAGCAGTTCTTC. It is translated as CASSSRTSRRKNEQFF.

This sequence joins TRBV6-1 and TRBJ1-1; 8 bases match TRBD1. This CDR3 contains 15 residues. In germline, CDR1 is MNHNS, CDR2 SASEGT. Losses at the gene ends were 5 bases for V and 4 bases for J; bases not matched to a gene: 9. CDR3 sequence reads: CASSKDRELGTEAFF. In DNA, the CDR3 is TGTGCCAGCAGTAAGGACAGGGAGTTGGGCACTGAAGCTTTCTTT.

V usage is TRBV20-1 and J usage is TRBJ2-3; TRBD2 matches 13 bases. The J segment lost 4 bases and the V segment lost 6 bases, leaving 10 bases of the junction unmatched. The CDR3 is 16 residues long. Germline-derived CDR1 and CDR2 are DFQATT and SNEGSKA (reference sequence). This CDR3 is CSAAPTSGRSADTQYF. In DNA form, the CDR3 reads TGCAGTGCGGCGCCGACTAGCGGGAGGTCGGCAGATACGCAGTATTTT.

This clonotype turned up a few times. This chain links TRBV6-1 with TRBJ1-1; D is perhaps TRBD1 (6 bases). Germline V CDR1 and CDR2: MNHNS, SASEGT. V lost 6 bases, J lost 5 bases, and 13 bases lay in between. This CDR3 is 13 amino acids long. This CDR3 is CASSTGSRTEAFF. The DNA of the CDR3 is TGTGCCAGCAGCACAGGGAGTAGGACTGAAGCTTTCTTT.

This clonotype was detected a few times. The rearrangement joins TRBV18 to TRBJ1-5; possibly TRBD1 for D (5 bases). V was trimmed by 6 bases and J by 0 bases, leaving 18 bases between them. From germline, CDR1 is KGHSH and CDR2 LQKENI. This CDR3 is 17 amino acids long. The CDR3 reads CASSPSGTGNSNQPQHF. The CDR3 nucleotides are TGTGCCAGCTCCCCCTCCGGGACGGGTAATAGCAATCAGCCCCAGCATTTT. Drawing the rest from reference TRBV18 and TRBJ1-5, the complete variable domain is NAGVMQNPRHLVRRRGQEARLRCSPMKGHSHVYWYRQLPEEGLKFMVYLQKENIIDESGMPKERFSAEFPKEGPSILRIQQVVRGDSAAYFCASSPSGTGNSNQPQHFGDGTRLSIL.

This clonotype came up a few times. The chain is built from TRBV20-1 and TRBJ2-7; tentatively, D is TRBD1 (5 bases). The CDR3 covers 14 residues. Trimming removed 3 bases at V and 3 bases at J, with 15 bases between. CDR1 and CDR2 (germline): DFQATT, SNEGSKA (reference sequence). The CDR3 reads CSASAIGRDYEQYV. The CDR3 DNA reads TGCAGTGCTAGTGCCATCGGCAGGGACTACGAGCAGTACGTC.

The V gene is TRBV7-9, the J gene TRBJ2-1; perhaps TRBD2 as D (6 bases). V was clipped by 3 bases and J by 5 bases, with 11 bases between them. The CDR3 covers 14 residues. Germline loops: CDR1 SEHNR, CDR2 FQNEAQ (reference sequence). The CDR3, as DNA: TGTGCCAGCAGCTTTTCTAGCGCGGACAATGAGCAGTTCTTC. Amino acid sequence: CASSFSSADNEQFF.

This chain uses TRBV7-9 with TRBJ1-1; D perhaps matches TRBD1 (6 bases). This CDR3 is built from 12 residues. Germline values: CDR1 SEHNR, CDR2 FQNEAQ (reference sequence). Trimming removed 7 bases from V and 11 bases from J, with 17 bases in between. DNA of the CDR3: TGTGCCAGCACCCCACACAGGGATAATGCTTTCTTT. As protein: CASTPHRDNAFF. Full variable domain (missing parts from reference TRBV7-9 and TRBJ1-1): DTGVSQNPRHKITKRGQNVTFRCDPISEHNRLYWYRQTLGQGPEFLTYFQNEAQLEKSRLLSDRFSAERPKGSFSTLEIQRTEQGDSAMYLCASTPHRDNAFFGQGTRLTVV.

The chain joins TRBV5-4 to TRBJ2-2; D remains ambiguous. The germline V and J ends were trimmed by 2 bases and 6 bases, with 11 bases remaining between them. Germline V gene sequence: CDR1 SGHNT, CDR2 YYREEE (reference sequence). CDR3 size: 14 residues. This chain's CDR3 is CASSFESSPGELFF. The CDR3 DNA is TGTGCCAGCAGCTTTGAATCGTCGCCCGGGGAGCTGTTTTTT.

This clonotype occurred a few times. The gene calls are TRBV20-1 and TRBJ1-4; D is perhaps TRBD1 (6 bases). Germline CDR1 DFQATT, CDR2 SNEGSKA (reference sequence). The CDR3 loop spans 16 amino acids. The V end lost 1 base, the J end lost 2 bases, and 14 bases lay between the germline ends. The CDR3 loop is CSARGGGFRTNEKLFF. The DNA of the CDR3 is TGCAGTGCTAGAGGTGGGGGCTTTCGGACTAATGAAAAACTGTTTTTT.

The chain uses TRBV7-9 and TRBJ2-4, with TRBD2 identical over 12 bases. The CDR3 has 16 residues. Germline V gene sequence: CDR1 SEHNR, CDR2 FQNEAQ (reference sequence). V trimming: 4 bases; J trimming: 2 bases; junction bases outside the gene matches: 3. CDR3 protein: CASSSLAGGSKNIQYF. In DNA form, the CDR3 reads TGTGCCAGCAGCTCCCTAGCGGGAGGGTCCAAAAACATTCAGTACTTC.

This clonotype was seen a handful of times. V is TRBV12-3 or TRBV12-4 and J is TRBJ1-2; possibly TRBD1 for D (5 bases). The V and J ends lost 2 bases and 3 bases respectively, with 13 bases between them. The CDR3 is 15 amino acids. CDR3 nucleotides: TGTGCCAGCAGTTTAATCAGGGTATGGGACTATGGCTACACCTTC. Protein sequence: CASSLIRVWDYGYTF.

CDR3 sequence reads: CSLGDRRNEQFF. For the CDR3, the DNA is TGCAGTCTCGGGGATCGACGCAATGAGCAGTTCTTC. This chain joins TRBV20-1 and TRBJ2-1, with a tentative D call TRBD2 (5 bases). Looked up from germline, CDR1 is DFQATT and CDR2 is SNEGSKA (reference sequence). Trimming pared 8 bases from V and 6 bases from J, leaving 14 bases between. The CDR3 length is 12 residues.

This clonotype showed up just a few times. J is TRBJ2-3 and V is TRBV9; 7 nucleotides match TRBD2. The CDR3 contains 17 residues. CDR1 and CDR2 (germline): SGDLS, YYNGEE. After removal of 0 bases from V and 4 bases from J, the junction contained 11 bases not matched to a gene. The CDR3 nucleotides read TGTGCCAGCAGCGTAGAGTCAGGTGGGAGGGCCGCAGATACGCAGTATTTT. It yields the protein CASSVESGGRAADTQYF. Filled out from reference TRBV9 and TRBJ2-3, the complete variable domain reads DSGVTQTPKHLITATGQRVTLRCSPRSGDLSVYWYQQSLDQGLQFLIQYYNGEERAKGNILERFSAQQFPDLHSELNLSSLELGDSALYFCASSVESGGRAADTQYFGPGTRLTVL.

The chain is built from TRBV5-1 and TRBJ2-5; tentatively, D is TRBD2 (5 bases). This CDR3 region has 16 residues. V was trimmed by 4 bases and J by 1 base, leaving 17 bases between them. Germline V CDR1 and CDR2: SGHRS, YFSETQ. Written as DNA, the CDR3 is TGCGCCAGCAGCGACACCACTAGATTCCGCCAAGAGACCCAGTACTTC. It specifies CASSDTTRFRQETQYF.

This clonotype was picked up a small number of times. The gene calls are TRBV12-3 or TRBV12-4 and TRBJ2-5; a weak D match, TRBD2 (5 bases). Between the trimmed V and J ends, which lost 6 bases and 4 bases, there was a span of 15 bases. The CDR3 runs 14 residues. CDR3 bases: TGTGCCAGCAGCTACCCGGAGCGGCCAGAGACCCAGTACTTC. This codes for CASSYPERPETQYF.

CDR3 sequence (DNA): TGTGCCAGCAGCTTTATCGGACAGACACGCCTCTCTGGGGCCAACGTCCTGACTTTC. Translated: CASSFIGQTRLSGANVLTF. The V and J genes are TRBV7-6 and TRBJ2-6; maybe TRBD1 (6 bases). The CDR3 totals 19 residues. Germline V gene lookup returns CDR1 SGHVS and CDR2 FNYEAQ. The V end lost 3 bases, the J end lost 0 bases, and 18 bases lay between the germline ends.

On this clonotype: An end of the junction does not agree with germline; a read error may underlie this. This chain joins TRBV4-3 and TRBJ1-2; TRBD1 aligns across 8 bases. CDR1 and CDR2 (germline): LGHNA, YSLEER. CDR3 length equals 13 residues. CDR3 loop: CASSQDRGYGYTF. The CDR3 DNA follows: TGTGCCAGCAGTCAAGACAGGGGCTATGGCTACACCTTC.

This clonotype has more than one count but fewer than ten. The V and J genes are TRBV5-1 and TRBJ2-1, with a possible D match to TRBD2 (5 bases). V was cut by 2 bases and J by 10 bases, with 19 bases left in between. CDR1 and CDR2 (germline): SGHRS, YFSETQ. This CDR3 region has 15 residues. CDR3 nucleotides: TGCGCCAGCAGCTTCCAGGAGGCGAGGACGGCCGAGCAGTTCTTC. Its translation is CASSFQEARTAEQFF.

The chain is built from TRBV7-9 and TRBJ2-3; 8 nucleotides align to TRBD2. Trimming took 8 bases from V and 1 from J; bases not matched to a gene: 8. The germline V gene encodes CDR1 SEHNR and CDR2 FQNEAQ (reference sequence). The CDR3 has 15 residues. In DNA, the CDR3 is TGTGCCAGCTTAGGGCGGGAGGAAGGCACAGATACGCAGTATTTT. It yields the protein CASLGREEGTDTQYF.

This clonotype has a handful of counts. The CDR3 DNA is TGTGCCAGCAGTAACAGGGTAGAGGGGGGCAATGAGCAGTTCTTC. It translates to CASSNRVEGGNEQFF. V is TRBV6-2 or TRBV6-3 and J is TRBJ2-1, with D possibly being TRBD1 or TRBD2 (6 bases each). The CDR3 extends over 15 amino acids. Germline V gene lookup returns CDR1 MNHEY and CDR2 SVGEGT. The ends were cut back, 5 bases at V and 6 bases at J, with 17 bases in the middle.

The CDR3 region is CASSIGLSTDTQYF. CDR3 DNA: TGTGCCAGTAGTATAGGCCTTAGCACAGATACGCAGTATTTT. This chain connects TRBV19 to TRBJ2-3; no clear D gene. CDR1 is LNHDA, CDR2 SQIVND, per germline (reference sequence). The CDR3 consists of 14 residues. V lost 1 base to trimming and J lost 0 bases, with 5 bases between them.